A single sample gave rise to the 7 T cell receptor beta chains below, sequenced in a study of cytomegalovirus exposure and HLA in healthy donors. In the PCR, 60 Vbeta and 13 Jbeta primers were used. TCRdb's table, derived via immunoSEQ multiplex PCR, lists solely in-frame clones and lacks some. The table shows over 50,000 clones, with around 90% occurring only once. Sequencing was performed on PBMCs. These receptors were obtained from a man aged 25 to 40 in good health and CMV-seropositive.

The chain carries TRBV9 and TRBJ1-6; D is ambiguous. The V end lost 4 bases, the J end lost 5 bases, and 10 bases lay between the germline ends. The V gene's germline CDR1 is SGDLS and CDR2 YYNGEE. The CDR3 has 14 amino acids. CDR3 loop: CASSSGPNNSPLHF. Written as DNA, the CDR3 is TGTGCCAGCAGCTCAGGCCCGAATAATTCACCCCTCCACTTT.

The genes are TRBV19 and TRBJ2-3; D possibly corresponds to TRBD2 (6 bases). The CDR3 runs 15 residues. V was pared by 7 bases and J by 1 base, with 15 bases between. Germline V gene lookup returns CDR1 LNHDA and CDR2 SQIVND (reference sequence). CDR3 coding DNA: TGTGCCAGTATTGGGCGCGGCGGGGGCACAGATACGCAGTATTTT. Translating gives CASIGRGGGTDTQYF.

V is TRBV7-3 and J is TRBJ2-5, with 9 bases matching TRBD2. The closer fit of TRBJ2-7 to the DNA end suggests the J call may be wrong. CDR1 is SGHTA and CDR2 is FQGTGA in the germline V gene. The CDR3 has 15 residues. CDR3 sequence: CASSPLAGVSYEQYF. CDR3 in DNA: TGTGCCAGCAGCCCCTTAGCGGGAGTGAGCTACGAGCAGTACTTC.

The genes are TRBV7-9 and TRBJ2-6; TRBD2 aligns across 15 bases. Germline assignment: CDR1 SEHNR and CDR2 FQNEAQ (reference sequence). The junction had 6 bases not matched to a gene; V was cut back by 2 bases and J by 4 bases. The CDR3 contains 19 residues. The CDR3 loop is CASSLRGLAGGPGANVLTF. CDR3 nucleotide sequence: TGTGCCAGCAGCTTAAGAGGACTAGCGGGAGGGCCCGGGGCCAACGTCCTGACTTTC.

The chain employs TRBV7-3 and TRBJ2-7; TRBD2 aligns across 7 bases. The trim removed 5 bases at V and 4 bases at J, leaving 11 bases unmatched. CDR1 and CDR2 (germline): SGHTA, FQGTGA. This CDR3 contains 15 residues. This chain's CDR3 is CASSPQVGEGYEQYF. DNA of the CDR3: TGTGCCAGCAGCCCACAAGTGGGGGAGGGATACGAGCAGTACTTC.

The chain carries TRBV7-2 and TRBJ2-2, with 14 nucleotides matching TRBD2. In germline, CDR1 is SGHTA, CDR2 FQGNSA. J gave up 5 bases and V 1 base, and 3 bases lay outside the gene matches. The CDR3 is 17 amino acids. CDR3 DNA sequence: TGTGCCAGCAGCTTAGGAGGACTAGCGGGAGGAACCGGGGAGCTGTTTTTT. It codes for CASSLGGLAGGTGELFF.

The V gene is TRBV7-3, the J gene TRBJ2-3; D gene uncertain. Deletions cut 0 bases from V and 3 bases from J, with 7 bases between. The CDR3 loop spans 14 amino acids. Germline V lookup: CDR1 SGHTA, CDR2 FQGTGA. DNA for the CDR3: TGTGCCAGCAGCTTAACTAGTAATACAGATACGCAGTATTTT. Encoded protein: CASSLTSNTDTQYF.